This TCR beta chain was captured in a study of T cell repertoires in cytomegalovirus infection. Looking at the study overall: Recently identified HLA-C-restricted CMV epitopes were used, and well-studied HLA-B-restricted CMV epitopes were used as well. The study's findings and limits: CMV carriers with the relevant HLA were identified by cumulative public TCR beta family frequency.

There are a few counts of this clonotype. Its antigen is undetermined. The length of the CDR3 is 17 residues. The germline V gene has CDR1 MNHEY and CDR2 SVGEGT. Trimming removed 5 bases from V and 5 bases from J, with 24 bases in between. TCRdb re-derived calls from the reads in MiXCR, one entry per CDR3 protein. This sample carries 300,000 or so distinct CDR3 sequences, approximately 25% of them seen once, and the ten largest clones take about an eighth. The material was cultured PBMCs, obtained from culture after CMV antigen stimulation. The chain recombines TRBV6-2 or TRBV6-3 with TRBJ2-5, with a weak D call TRBD2 (5 bases). This receptor was taken from a human donor in good health (CMV status not recorded). Some clones in this sample may be carry-over from other donors' samples. CDR3 in DNA: TGTGCCAGCAGTCCTTTTTCGATGACGGGAACTCGGGAGACCCAGTACTTC. Protein: CASSPFSMTGTRETQYF.